The TCR beta chain described here comes from a study of PD-L1 blockade in urothelial cancer. Study information: Analyzed time points were 3 weeks (second dose) and 6 weeks after therapy began.

The study's findings and limits: Tumor-associated clones in the blood of durable-benefit patients grew more at 3 weeks.

Spiked synthetic TCR analogs estimated absolute template abundance per PCR. Clones were read by immunoSEQ multiplex PCR, and TCRdb kept only the in-frame ones, dropping some. The data contain around 38,000 clones, approximately 86% of them singletons. Regarding this clone: Its antigen is not identified.

Time point denoted: peripheral blood 6 weeks after treatment start. Patients suffered from locally advanced or metastatic urothelial carcinoma. Sequencing used PBMCs, obtained around atezolizumab (anti-PD-L1) treatment. This clonotype was obtained from a man aged 60 to 69 with urothelial cancer.

The CDR3 DNA is TGCGCCAGCAGCGAGCGCGGGACAGGGGTCGGGGCCAACGTCCTGACTTTC. Encoded protein: CASSERGTGVGANVLTF. The genes are TRBV5-1 and TRBJ2-6; 10 nucleotides align to TRBD1. Trimming cost V 4 bases and J 4 bases; bases outside gene matches: 8. This CDR3 has 17 residues. In germline, CDR1 is SGHRS, CDR2 YFSETQ.